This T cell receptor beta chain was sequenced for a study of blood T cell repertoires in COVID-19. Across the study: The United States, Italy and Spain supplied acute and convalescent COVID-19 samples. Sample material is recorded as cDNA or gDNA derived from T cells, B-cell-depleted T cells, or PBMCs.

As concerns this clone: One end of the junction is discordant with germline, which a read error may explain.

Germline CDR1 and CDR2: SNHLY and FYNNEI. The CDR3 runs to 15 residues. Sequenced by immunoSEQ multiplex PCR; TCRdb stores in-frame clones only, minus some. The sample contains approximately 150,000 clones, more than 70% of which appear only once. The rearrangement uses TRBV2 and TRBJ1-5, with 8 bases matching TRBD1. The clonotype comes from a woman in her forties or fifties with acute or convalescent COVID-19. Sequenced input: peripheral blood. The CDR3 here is CASRDGQGSTQPQHF. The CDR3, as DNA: TGTGCCAGCAGGGATGGACAGGGCAGCACTCAGCCCCAGCATTTT.